This entry features one T cell receptor (beta chain) sequence. This clonotype was found a few times. Which antigen it targets is not known. No base qualities exist here, and no much larger clone lies one base off it. V is trimmed back by 2 bases and J by 1 base, and the junction contains 11 bases that no gene match accounts for. CDR1 and CDR2 (LGHNA, YNFKEQ) derive from the germline V gene. The cysteine opens and the phenylalanine closes a CDR3 of 18 amino acids. The DNA shown is the 54-base CDR3, in frame from base 1. This specimen's treatment or condition label, per the study, means: live attenuated yellow fever vaccine strain. At each blood-draw timepoint, two biological replicates of bulk PBMCs were collected. A standard Ficoll-Paque protocol was used to isolate PBMCs from peripheral blood. TriZol was used to extract RNA from bulk PBMCs, CD4 and CD8 fractions, and dextramer-positive and dextramer-negative fractions.

The record originates from a study of T cells after yellow fever vaccination (dated by TCRdb to the late 2010s). In terms of the full investigation: The SMART-Seq v4 Ultra Low Input RNA kit was used to prepare libraries from fractions with low cell numbers. Bulk TCR alpha and beta repertoires were sequenced longitudinally to track T-cell clones before and after primary and booster YFV17D yellow fever vaccination. Two healthy male donors, one aged 18 to 30 and one aged 30 to 40 years, were included in the cohort. Blood was drawn at multiple timepoints before and after primary and secondary immunization, with bulk PBMC replicates and cell subsets isolated.

TCR cDNA was synthesized by 5'RACE template switching, through which a universal primer site and unique molecular identifiers were introduced. Priming for cDNA synthesis came from both the TCR alpha and TCR beta constant segments. Libraries were amplified in two PCR steps, with sample barcodes and sequencing adapters added in the second step. Sequencing of libraries was done on Illumina HiSeq 2500 (2x100 bp) or NovaSeq (2x150 bp). As for how the authors treated the data: Reads were demultiplexed and collapsed into UMI consensus sequences with MIGEC, and V(D)J alignment was performed with MiXCR. Using edgeR on replicate PBMC samples, clonotypes were called vaccine-responding if FDR was below 0.01 and the log2 fold change was above 5 up to day 15. Each bulk clonotype received a CD4 or CD8 identity based on whether the sequenced CD4 or CD8 repertoire contained that clonotype at higher abundance. The public reads were reprocessed in TCRdb via fastp at Q25 and MiXCR, keeping in-frame beta chains. Entries that share a CDR3 protein sequence are merged under the most common genes and DNA. The V and J calls were determined by TCRdb, not by the authors. This sample lists around 350,000 distinct CDR3 sequences; roughly 10% were detected once. 18% of the sample is taken by the ten largest.

Beyond this particular receptor, the publication reports: After the booster, most clones that had expanded after primary vaccination were detected again (roughly 96% of CD4 and under 90% of CD8), suggesting broad maintenance of memory. Only a couple of donors were included in the study, so the extent to which the findings can be generalized is limited. Compared with the primary T-cell response, the secondary T-cell response was faster but weaker, reaching its peak on day 5 rather than on day 15. A small share of clonotypes occurred in both CD4 and CD8 compartments, likely arising from convergent recombination. Because abundant contaminating clonotypes from the bulk population could be contained in FACS-sorted repertoires, computational filtering was required.

The chain couples TRBV4-2 to TRBJ2-3; 8 of the junction bases match TRBD2. This TCR was recovered from a man between 18 and 29 years old who received the YFV17D yellow fever vaccine. Sequencing was performed on PBMCs, taken on the day of the first yellow fever vaccination. The CDR3 reads CASSQWFGGRGGTDTQYF. At the DNA level, the sequence is TGTGCCAGCAGCCAATGGTTCGGCGGGCGGGGGGGCACAGATACGCAGTATTTT.